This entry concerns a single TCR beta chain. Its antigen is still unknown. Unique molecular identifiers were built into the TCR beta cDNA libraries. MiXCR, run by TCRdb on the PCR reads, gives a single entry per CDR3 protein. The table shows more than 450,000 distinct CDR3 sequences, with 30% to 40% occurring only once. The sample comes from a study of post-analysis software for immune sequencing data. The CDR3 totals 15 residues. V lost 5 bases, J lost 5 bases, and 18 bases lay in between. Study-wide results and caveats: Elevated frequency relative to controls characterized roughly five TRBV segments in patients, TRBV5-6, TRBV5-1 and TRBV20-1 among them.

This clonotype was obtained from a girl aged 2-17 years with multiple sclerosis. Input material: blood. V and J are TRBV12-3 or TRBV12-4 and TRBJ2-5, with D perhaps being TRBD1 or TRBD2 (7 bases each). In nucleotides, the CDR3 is TGTGCCAGCAGTCGCAGGGGGAGGGTGGGGGAGACCCAGTACTTC. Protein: CASSRRGRVGETQYF.